The clone carrying this TCR beta chain has just one count. The data originate from a study of blood T cell repertoires in COVID-19. Looking at the study overall: Sites in the United States, Italy and Spain provided acute and convalescent COVID-19 samples. Sample material is recorded as cDNA or gDNA derived from T cells, B-cell-depleted T cells, or PBMCs.

Source study methods: Amplification of reference gene primers was used by the study to estimate nucleated cell counts. Using immunoSEQ multiplex PCR, the repertoire was profiled, and TCRdb retains in-frame clones only, with some absent. V, J and clone size reflect that table, while D and trimming were determined from the DNA. The sample holds over 150,000 clones; roughly 73% are singletons and the top ten take about 3%. The CDR3 runs to 15 residues. V gave up 4 bases and J gave up 6 bases; unmatched junction bases: 7. Germline-derived CDR1 and CDR2 are MDHEN and SYDVKM. This clonotype was sampled from a man between 65 and 79 years old with acute or convalescent COVID-19. The sample consisted of peripheral blood. The J gene is TRBJ2-4, the V gene TRBV28, with 9 bases matching TRBD1. CDR3 sequence reads: CASSSNDRGGNIQYF. The CDR3 DNA sequence: TGTGCCAGCAGTTCAAATGACAGGGGGGGAAACATTCAGTACTTC.